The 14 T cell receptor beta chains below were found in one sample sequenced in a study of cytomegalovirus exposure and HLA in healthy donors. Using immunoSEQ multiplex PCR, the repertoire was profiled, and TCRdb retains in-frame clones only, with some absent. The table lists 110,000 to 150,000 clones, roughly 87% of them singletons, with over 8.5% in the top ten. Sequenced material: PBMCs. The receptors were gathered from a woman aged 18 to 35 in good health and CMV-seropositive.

In nucleotides, the CDR3 is TGTGCCTGGAGTGTACTCAGGGCCGGCAACACTGAAGCTTTCTTT. It specifies CAWSVLRAGNTEAFF. This chain joins TRBV30 and TRBJ1-1, with a possible D match to TRBD1 (5 bases). Germline CDR1 reads GTSNPN; CDR2 reads SVGIG (reference sequence). Trimming removed 0 bases from V and 2 bases from J, with 13 bases in between. This CDR3 comprises 15 residues.

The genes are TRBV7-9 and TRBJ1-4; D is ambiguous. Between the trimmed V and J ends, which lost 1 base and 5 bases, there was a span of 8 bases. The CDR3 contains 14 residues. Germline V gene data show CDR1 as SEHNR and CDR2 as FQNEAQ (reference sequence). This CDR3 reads CASSLGSMNEKLFF. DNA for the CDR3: TGTGCCAGCAGCTTAGGCAGTATGAATGAAAAACTGTTTTTT.

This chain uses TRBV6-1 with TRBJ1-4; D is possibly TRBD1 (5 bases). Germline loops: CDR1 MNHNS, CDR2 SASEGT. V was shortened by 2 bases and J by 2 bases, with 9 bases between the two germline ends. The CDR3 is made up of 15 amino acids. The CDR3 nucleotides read TGTGCCAGCAGTGAAAGCAGGGTGACTAATGAAAAACTGTTTTTT. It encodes CASSESRVTNEKLFF.

The CDR3 nucleotides are TGTGCCAGTAGTCGAACTAGCGGGGCAGATACGCAGTATTTT. As protein: CASSRTSGADTQYF. The V gene is TRBV19, the J gene TRBJ2-3, with 10 bases matching TRBD2. Germline loops: CDR1 LNHDA, CDR2 SQIVND (reference sequence). CDR3 length: 14 residues. With V trimmed by 5 bases and J by 4 bases, 3 bases remained unmatched.

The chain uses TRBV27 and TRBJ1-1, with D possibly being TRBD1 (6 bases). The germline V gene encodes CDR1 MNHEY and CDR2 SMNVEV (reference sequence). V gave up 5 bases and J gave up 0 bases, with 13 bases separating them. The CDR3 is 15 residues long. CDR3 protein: CASSRQAQMNTEAFF. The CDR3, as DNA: TGTGCCAGCAGTCGACAGGCCCAAATGAACACTGAAGCTTTCTTT.

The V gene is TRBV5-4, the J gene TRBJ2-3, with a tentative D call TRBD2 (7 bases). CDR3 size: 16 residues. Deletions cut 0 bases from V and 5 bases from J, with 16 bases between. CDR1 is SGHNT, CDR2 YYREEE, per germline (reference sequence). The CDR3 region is CASSLAERGAGDTQYF. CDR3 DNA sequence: TGTGCCAGCAGCTTGGCCGAACGGGGGGCCGGAGATACGCAGTATTTT.

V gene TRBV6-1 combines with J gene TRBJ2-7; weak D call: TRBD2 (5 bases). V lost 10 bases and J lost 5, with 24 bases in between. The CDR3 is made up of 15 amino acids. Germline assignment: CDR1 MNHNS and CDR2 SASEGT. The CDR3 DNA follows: TGTGCCACCCTAGTGAGGCCGGGGTTGAACCACGAGCAGTACTTC. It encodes CATLVRPGLNHEQYF.

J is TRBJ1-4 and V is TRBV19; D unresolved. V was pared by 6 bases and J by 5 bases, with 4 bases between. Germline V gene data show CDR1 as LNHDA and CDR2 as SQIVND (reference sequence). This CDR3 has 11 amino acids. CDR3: CASSLNEKLFF. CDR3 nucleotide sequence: TGTGCCAGTAGCCTCAATGAAAAACTGTTTTTT. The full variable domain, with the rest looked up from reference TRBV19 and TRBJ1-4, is DGGITQSPKYLFRKEGQNVTLSCEQNLNHDAMYWYRQDPGQGLRLIYYSQIVNDFQKGDIAEGYSVSREKKESFPLTVTSAQKNPTAFYLCASSLNEKLFFGSGTQLSVL.

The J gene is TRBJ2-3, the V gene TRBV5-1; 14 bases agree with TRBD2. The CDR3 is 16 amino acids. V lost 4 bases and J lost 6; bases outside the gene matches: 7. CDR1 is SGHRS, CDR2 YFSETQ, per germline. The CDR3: CASSERLAGGSDTQYF. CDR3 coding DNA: TGCGCCAGCAGCGAACGACTAGCGGGGGGGAGTGATACGCAGTATTTT.

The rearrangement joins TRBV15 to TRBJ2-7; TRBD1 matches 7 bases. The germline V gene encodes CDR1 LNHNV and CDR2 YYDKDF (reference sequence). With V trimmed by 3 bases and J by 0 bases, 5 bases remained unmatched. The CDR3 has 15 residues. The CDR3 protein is CATSSPGQSSYEQYF. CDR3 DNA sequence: TGTGCCACCAGCAGCCCGGGACAGAGCTCCTACGAGCAGTACTTC.

The CDR3 reads CACPGPEIHNYGYTF. In DNA, the CDR3 is TGTGCCTGCCCAGGTCCAGAGATTCATAACTATGGCTACACCTTC. The J gene is TRBJ1-2, the V gene TRBV30; no clear D. Trimming stripped 6 bases from V and 1 base from J, with 18 bases between. The CDR3 consists of 15 residues. Germline values: CDR1 GTSNPN, CDR2 SVGIG (reference sequence). The full variable domain, with the rest looked up from reference TRBV30 and TRBJ1-2, is SQTIHQWPATLVQPVGSPLSLECTVEGTSNPNLYWYRQAAGRGLQLLFYSVGIGQISSEVPQNLSASRPQDRQFILSSKKLLLSDSGFYLCACPGPEIHNYGYTFGSGTRLTVV.

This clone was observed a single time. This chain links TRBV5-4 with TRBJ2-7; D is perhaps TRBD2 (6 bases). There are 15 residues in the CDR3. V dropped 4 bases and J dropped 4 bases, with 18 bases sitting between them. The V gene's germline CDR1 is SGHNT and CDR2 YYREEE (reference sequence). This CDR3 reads CASSLPGLEKYEQYF. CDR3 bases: TGTGCCAGCAGCCTACCGGGACTGGAAAAATACGAGCAGTACTTC.

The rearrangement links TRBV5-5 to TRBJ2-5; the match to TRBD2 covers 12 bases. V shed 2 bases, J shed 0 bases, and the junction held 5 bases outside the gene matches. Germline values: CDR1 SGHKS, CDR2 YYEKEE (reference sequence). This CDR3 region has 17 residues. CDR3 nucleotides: TGTGCCAGCAGCTTTCTAGGACTAGCGGGAAACCAAGAGACCCAGTACTTC. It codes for CASSFLGLAGNQETQYF. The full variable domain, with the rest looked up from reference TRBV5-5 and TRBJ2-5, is DAGVTQSPTHLIKTRGQQVTLRCSPISGHKSVSWYQQVLGQGPQFIFQYYEKEERGRGNFPDRFSARQFPNYSSELNVNALLLGDSALYLCASSFLGLAGNQETQYFGPGTRLLVL.

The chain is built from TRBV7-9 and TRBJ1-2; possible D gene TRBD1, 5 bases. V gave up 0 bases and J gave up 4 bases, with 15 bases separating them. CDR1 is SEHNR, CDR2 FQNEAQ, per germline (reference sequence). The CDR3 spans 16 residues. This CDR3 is CASSLALQGTFYGYTF. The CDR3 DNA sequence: TGTGCCAGCAGCTTAGCGCTCCAGGGTACCTTCTATGGCTACACCTTC.